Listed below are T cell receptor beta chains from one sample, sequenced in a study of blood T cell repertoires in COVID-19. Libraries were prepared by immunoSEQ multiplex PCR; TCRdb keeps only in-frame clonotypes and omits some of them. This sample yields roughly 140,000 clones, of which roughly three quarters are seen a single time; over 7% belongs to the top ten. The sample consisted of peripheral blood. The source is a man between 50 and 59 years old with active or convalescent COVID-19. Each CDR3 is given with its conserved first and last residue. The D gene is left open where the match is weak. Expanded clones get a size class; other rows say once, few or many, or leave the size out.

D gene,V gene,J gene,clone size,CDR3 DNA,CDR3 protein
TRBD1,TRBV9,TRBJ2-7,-,TGTGCCAGCAGCGTAGTCCCAGGGGGCCACGAGCAGTACTTC,CASSVVPGGHEQYF
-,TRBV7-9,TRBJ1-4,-,TGTGCCAGCAGCTACAGTCTCGCAACTAATGAAAAACTGTTTTTT,CASSYSLATNEKLFF
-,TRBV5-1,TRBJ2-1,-,TGCGCCAGCAGCTTGACGGGAGTTAATAGGGATGAGCAGTTCTTC,CASSLTGVNRDEQFF
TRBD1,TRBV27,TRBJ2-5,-,TGTGCCAGCAGTGGAACAGGGGCGCAGACCCAGTACTTC,CASSGTGAQTQYF
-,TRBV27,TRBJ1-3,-,TGTGCCAGCAGCCCGCGCGGGTCGTACTCTGGAAACACCATATATTTT,CASSPRGSYSGNTIYF
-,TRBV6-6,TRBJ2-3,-,TGTGCCAGCAGGGGGGCGGATACGCAGTATTTT,CASRGADTQYF
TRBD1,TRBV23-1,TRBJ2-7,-,TGCGCCAGCAGTCGCTCCGGGACAGGGGCCTACGAGCAGTACTTC,CASSRSGTGAYEQYF
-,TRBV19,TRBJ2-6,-,TGTGCCAGTACATCGGGGAAAGGCTTTGGGGCCAACGTCCTGACTTTC,CASTSGKGFGANVLTF
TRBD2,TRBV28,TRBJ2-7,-,TGTGCCAGCAGTGCGGGACTAGCGGGAGTCGGGGAGCAGTACTTC,CASSAGLAGVGEQYF
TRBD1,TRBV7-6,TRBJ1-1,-,TGTGCCAGCAGCTTTACAGGGGGCACTGAAGCTTTCTTT,CASSFTGGTEAFF
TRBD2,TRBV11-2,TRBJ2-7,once,TGTGCCAGCACCCTCGGGACTAGCGGGAGGGGTGAGCAGTACTTC,CASTLGTSGRGEQYF
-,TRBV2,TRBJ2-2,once,TGTGCCAGCAGTGTACAGCAGCCCGGGGAGCTGTTTTTT,CASSVQQPGELFF
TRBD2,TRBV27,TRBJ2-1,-,TGTGCCAGCAGTTTTCTAGGCGGGATAGCGGGAGTGGCTGAGCAGTTCTTC,CASSFLGGIAGVAEQFF
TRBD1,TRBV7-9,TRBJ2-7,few,TGTGCCAGCAGCCCATCGACAGGGGTGGTATACGAGCAGTACTTC,CASSPSTGVVYEQYF
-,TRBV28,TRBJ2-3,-,TGTGCCAGCAGTCCTCTACCCTCTAGCACAGATACGCAGTATTTT,CASSPLPSSTDTQYF
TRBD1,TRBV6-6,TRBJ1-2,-,TGTGCCAGCAGACTCCAGGGGGATAACTATGGCTACACCTTC,CASRLQGDNYGYTF
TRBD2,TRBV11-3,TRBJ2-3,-,TGTGCCAGCAGCTTAGGGGGCGGGAGTGCAGATACGCAGTATTTT,CASSLGGGSADTQYF
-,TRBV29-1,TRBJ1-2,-,TGCAGCGTTGAATCAGATGGCTATGGCTACACCTTC,CSVESDGYGYTF
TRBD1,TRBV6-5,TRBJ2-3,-,TGTGCCAGCAACCTGGACAGGGGCACAGATACGCAGTATTTT,CASNLDRGTDTQYF
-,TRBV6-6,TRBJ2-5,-,TGTGCCACCAAATCCCGGGAGACCCAGTACTTC,CATKSRETQYF
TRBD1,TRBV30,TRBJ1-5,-,TGTGCCTGGAGCGACCCGGGACAGGGGCGCAATCAGCCCCAGCATTTT,CAWSDPGQGRNQPQHF
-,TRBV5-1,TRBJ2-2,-,TGCGCCAGCAGCTTGGGGGTACAGGGAACCGGGGAGCTGTTTTTT,CASSLGVQGTGELFF
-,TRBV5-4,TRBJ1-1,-,TGTGCCAGCAGCTCCAGTACAGTTGCCTCCGTTACTGAAGCTTTCTTT,CASSSSTVASVTEAFF
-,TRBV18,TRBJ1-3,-,TGTGCCAGCTCACCAACAGACACTGGAAACACCATATATTTT,CASSPTDTGNTIYF
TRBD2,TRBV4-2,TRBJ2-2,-,TGTGCCAGCAGCCAAGAACTCGTAGCGGGAGGGCCTGGCACCGGGGAGCTGTTTTTT,CASSQELVAGGPGTGELFF
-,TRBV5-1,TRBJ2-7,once,TGCGCCAGCAGCGGGGGGACAGTACTATACGAGCAGTACTTC,CASSGGTVLYEQYF
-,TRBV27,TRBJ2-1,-,TGTGCCAGCAGTTTAACCCTAGCTGAGCAGTTCTTC,CASSLTLAEQFF
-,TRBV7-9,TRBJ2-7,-,TGTGCCAGCAGCTTAGAGATGGGAGGCAGGGACGAGCAGTACTTC,CASSLEMGGRDEQYF
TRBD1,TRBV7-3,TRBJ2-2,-,TGTGCCAGCAGCCGAGAACAGGGGTCCGGGGAGCTGTTTTTT,CASSREQGSGELFF
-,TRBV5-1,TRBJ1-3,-,TGCGCCAGCAGCTTGGCCGGGGTGGGGGAGGCGAGCTCTGGAAACACCATATATTTT,CASSLAGVGEASSGNTIYF
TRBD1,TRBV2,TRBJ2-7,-,TGTGCCAGCAGTGAAAACAGGGGACACGAGCAGTACTTC,CASSENRGHEQYF
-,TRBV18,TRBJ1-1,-,TGTGCCAGCTCACCGGGTCCCGGGGCTGAAGCTTTCTTT,CASSPGPGAEAFF
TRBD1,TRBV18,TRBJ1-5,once,TGTGCCAGCTCATCCACAGGGGGCGAGTCCAATCAGCCCCAGCATTTT,CASSSTGGESNQPQHF
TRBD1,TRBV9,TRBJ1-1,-,TGTGCCAGCAGTCACGACAGGGAAAACAGGAACACTGAAGCTTTCTTT,CASSHDRENRNTEAFF
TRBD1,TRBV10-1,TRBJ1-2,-,TGCGCCAGCCGCGGGACAGGAGTGTATGGCTACACCTTC,CASRGTGVYGYTF
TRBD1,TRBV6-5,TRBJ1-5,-,TGTGCCAGCAGCAGAGACAGGGACCAGCCCCAGCATTTT,CASSRDRDQPQHF
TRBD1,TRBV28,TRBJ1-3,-,TGTGCCAGCAGTTTGGCCCGGGACAGGGGTTCGAGTGGAAACACCATATATTTT,CASSLARDRGSSGNTIYF
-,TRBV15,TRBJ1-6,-,TGTGCCACCAGCAGAGATGGAAAGGGGGGGGGAGATTCACCCCTCCACTTT,CATSRDGKGGGDSPLHF
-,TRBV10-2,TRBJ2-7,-,TGCGCCAGCAGTGAGTGGGGTAGGGGGAACTCCTACGAGCAGTACTTC,CASSEWGRGNSYEQYF
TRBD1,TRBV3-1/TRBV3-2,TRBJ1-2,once,TGTGCCAGCAGCCAGAGGACAGGGGCTAACTATGGCTACACCTTC,CASSQRTGANYGYTF
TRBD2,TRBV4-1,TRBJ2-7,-,TGCGCCAGCAGCCGAGGACTAGCGGGAGGGAGCTCCTACGAGCAGTACTTC,CASSRGLAGGSSYEQYF
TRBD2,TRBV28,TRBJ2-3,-,TGTGCCAGCAGTCACTCCTTTGCGGGAGGGGGTGATACGCAGTATTTT,CASSHSFAGGGDTQYF
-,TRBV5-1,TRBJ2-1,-,TGCGCCAGCAGCCCCAGGCTTTTCTACAATGAGCAGTTCTTC,CASSPRLFYNEQFF
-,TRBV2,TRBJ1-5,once,TGTGCCAGCAAACGGGGGGATCAGCCCCAGCATTTT,CASKRGDQPQHF
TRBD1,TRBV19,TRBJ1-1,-,TGTGCCAGTAGTCCGCGTCCGGGACAGGGTCCCTCGAACACTGAAGCTTTCTTT,CASSPRPGQGPSNTEAFF
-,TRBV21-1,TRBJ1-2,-,TGTGCCAGCAGCGAGGGCAGCTATGGCTACACCTTC,CASSEGSYGYTF